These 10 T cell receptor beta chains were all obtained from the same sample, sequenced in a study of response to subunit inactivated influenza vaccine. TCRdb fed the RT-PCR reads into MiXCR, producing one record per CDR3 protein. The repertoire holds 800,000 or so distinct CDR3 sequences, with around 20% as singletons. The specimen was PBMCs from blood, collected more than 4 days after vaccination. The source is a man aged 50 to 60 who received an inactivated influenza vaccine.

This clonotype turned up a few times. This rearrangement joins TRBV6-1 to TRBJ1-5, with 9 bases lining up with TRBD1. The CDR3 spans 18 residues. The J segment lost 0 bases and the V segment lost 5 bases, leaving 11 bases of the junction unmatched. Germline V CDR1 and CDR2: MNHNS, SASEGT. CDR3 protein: CASSRGRQGVNSNQPQHF. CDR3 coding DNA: TGTGCCAGCAGTCGAGGACGACAGGGGGTGAATAGCAATCAGCCCCAGCATTTT.

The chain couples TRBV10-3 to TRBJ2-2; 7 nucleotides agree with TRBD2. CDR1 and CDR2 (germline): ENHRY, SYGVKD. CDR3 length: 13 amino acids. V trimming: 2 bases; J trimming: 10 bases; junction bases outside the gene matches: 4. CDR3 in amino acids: CAISESGDVELFF. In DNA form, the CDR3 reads TGTGCCATCAGTGAGAGCGGGGACGTGGAGCTGTTTTTT.

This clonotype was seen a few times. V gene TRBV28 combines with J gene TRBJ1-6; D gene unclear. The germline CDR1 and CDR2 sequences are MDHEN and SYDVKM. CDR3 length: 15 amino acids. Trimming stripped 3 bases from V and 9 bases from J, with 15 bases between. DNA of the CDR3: TGTGCCAGCAGTTTGAGGGCCCTTCGGGGTTCACCCCTCCACTTT. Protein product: CASSLRALRGSPLHF.

The CDR3 DNA sequence: TGCAGTGCTAGAGAAGCCCAGCCTGATCAGCCCCAGCATTTT. Amino acids: CSAREAQPDQPQHF. The chain carries TRBV20-1 and TRBJ1-5; D unresolved. Germline V gene data show CDR1 as DFQATT and CDR2 as SNEGSKA (reference sequence). This CDR3 region has 14 residues. V was shortened by 0 bases and J by 5 bases, with 11 bases between the two germline ends.

This chain's CDR3 is CASSPVSGGAEQYF. As DNA, the CDR3 is TGTGCCAGCAGCCCTGTGAGCGGGGGGGCCGAGCAGTACTTC. This sequence joins TRBV7-2 and TRBJ2-7, with 10 bases fitting TRBD2. Germline V gene data show CDR1 as SGHTA and CDR2 as FQGNSA. V dropped 5 bases and J dropped 6; count of bases not matched to a gene: 7. The CDR3 is 14 residues long.

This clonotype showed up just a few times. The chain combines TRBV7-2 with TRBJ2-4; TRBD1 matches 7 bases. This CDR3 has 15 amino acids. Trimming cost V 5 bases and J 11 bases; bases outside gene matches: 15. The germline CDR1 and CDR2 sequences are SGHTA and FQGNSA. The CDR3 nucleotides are TGTGCCAGCAGCCCCTCGACAGGGAATCTTGTCGTTCAGTACTTC. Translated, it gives CASSPSTGNLVVQYF. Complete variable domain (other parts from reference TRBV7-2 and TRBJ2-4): GAGVSQSPSNKVTEKGKDVELRCDPISGHTALYWYRQSLGQGLEFLIYFQGNSAPDKSGLPSDRFSAERTGGSVSTLTIQRTQQEDSAVYLCASSPSTGNLVVQYFGAGTRLSVL.

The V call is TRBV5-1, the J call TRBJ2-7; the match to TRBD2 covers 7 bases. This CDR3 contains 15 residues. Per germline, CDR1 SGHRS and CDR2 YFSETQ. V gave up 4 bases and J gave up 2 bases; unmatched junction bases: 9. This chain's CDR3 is CASSPRSGATYEQYF. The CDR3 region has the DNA TGCGCCAGCAGCCCCCGCAGCGGGGCCACCTACGAGCAGTACTTC.

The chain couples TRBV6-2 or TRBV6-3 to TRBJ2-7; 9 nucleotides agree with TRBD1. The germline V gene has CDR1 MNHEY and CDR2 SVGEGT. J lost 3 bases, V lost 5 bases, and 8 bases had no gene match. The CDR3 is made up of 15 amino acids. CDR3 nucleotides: TGTGCCAGCAGTCCTCCGGGACAGGGATTCTACGAGCAGTACTTC. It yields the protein CASSPPGQGFYEQYF.

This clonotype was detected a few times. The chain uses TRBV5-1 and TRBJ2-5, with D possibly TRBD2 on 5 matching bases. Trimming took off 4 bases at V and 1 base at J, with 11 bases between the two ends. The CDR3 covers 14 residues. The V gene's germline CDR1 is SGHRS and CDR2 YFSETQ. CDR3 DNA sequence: TGCGCCAGCAGCACTTGGAGCGGCCAAGAGACCCAGTACTTC. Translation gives CASSTWSGQETQYF. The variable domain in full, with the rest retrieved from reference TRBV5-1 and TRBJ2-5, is KAGVTQTPRYLIKTRGQQVTLSCSPISGHRSVSWYQQTPGQGLQFLFEYFSETQRNKGNFPGRFSGRQFSNSRSEMNVSTLELGDSALYLCASSTWSGQETQYFGPGTRLLVL.

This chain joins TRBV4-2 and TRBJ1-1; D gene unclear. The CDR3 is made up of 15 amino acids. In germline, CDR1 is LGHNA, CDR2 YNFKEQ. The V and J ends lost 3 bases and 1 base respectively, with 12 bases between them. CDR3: CASSQPGRTNTEAFF. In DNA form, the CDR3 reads TGTGCCAGCAGCCAGCCGGGCAGGACGAACACTGAAGCTTTCTTT.